Following are 6 T cell receptor beta chains from one sample sequenced in a study of T cell changes during pregnancy in multiple sclerosis. Using immunoSEQ multiplex PCR, the repertoire was profiled, and TCRdb retains in-frame clones only, with some absent. Counted here are around 88,000 clones, approximately 90% occurring once; the ten biggest clones make up around 2.1%. The starting material was peripheral blood, obtained after pregnancy. The receptor set was obtained from a female donor in good health, enrolled as a control in a pregnancy study.

The V gene is TRBV6-1, the J gene TRBJ1-5; 7 bases align to TRBD1. V was clipped by 7 bases and J by 5 bases; unmatched bases: 11. There are 15 residues in the CDR3. The germline V gene encodes CDR1 MNHNS and CDR2 SASEGT. The CDR3 DNA sequence: TGTGCCAGCACCAACCCGGACAGGAGCCATCAGCCCCAGCATTTT. Protein: CASTNPDRSHQPQHF.

The rearrangement uses TRBV6-1 and TRBJ2-2; D not certain. This CDR3 is built from 15 residues. From germline, CDR1 is MNHNS and CDR2 SASEGT. V was shortened by 2 bases and J by 6 bases, with 13 bases between the two germline ends. For the CDR3, the DNA is TGTGCCAGCAGTGAATATACAGCCAAATCCGGGGAGCTGTTTTTT. This sequence encodes CASSEYTAKSGELFF.

A few counts support this clone. The chain couples TRBV6-5 to TRBJ1-2; D perhaps matches TRBD1 (6 bases). The germline V gene encodes CDR1 MNHEY and CDR2 SVGAGI. This CDR3 is built from 14 residues. Between the trimmed V and J ends, which lost 6 bases and 8 bases, there was a span of 19 bases. The CDR3 DNA reads as TGTGCCAGCAGCCTCACCGGACAGAGTAGAGGCTACACCTTC. Encoded protein: CASSLTGQSRGYTF.

The rearrangement uses TRBV20-1 and TRBJ2-1; D not resolved. Trimming left V 6 bases short and J 9 bases short, with 12 bases between. CDR1 and CDR2 (germline): DFQATT, SNEGSKA (reference sequence). The CDR3 is 11 amino acids. The CDR3 spells CSAPRVIEQFF. The CDR3 nucleotides read TGCAGTGCCCCCCGGGTGATTGAGCAGTTCTTC.

The chain joins TRBV7-9 to TRBJ1-4; tentatively, D is TRBD1 (5 bases). CDR1 is SEHNR and CDR2 is FQNEAQ in the germline V gene (reference sequence). V was shortened by 4 bases and J by 4 bases, with 10 bases between the two germline ends. The CDR3 consists of 14 residues. CDR3 sequence reads: CASSSSGDNEKLFF. The CDR3 DNA is TGTGCCAGCAGCTCTTCGGGGGATAATGAAAAACTGTTTTTT.

The V and J genes are TRBV9 and TRBJ1-4; D possibly corresponds to TRBD1 (6 bases). The CDR3 has 14 amino acids. The germline V gene has CDR1 SGDLS and CDR2 YYNGEE. The V end was cut by 0 bases, the J end by 4 bases, with 7 bases between. The CDR3 DNA is TGTGCCAGCAGCGTAGGACAGGTTAATGAAAAACTGTTTTTT. Translating gives CASSVGQVNEKLFF.